This T cell receptor beta chain was captured by sequencing in a study of blood T cell repertoires in COVID-19. Original handling: Reference gene primer amplification gave estimated nucleated cell counts. Measured with immunoSEQ multiplex PCR; TCRdb has only the in-frame clones, and not every one. The D gene and trimming were derived from the DNA, and the V and J assignments and clone size from that table. The data show some 180,000 clones, 80% to 90% seen once. Germline assignment: CDR1 LNHNV and CDR2 YYDKDF (reference sequence). The CDR3 covers 14 residues. V dropped 3 bases and J dropped 4; count of bases not matched to a gene: 6. Seattle's cohort entered during active infection and was followed longitudinally.

This chain joins TRBV15 and TRBJ2-7, with 7 bases identical to TRBD2. Input material: peripheral blood. This receptor was obtained from a middle-aged woman with COVID-19, enrolled during active disease. The CDR3 here is CATSSAGTTYEQYF. CDR3 nucleotides: TGTGCCACCAGCAGCGCCGGGACTACTTACGAGCAGTACTTC.